The rows below give T cell receptor beta chains drawn from one sample of a study of shared clonotypes between healthy human individuals. Some clones are missing from TCRdb's copy, which holds only in-frame ones; the method was immunoSEQ multiplex PCR. Of 850,000 to 1,200,000 clones listed, around 76% are singletons. Sequencing was performed on memory CD4+ T cells sorted from blood. The origin of the receptors is a man younger than 35 in good health. Each CDR3 is given with its conserved first and last residue. The D gene is left open where the match is weak. The listing skips clone size in some rows; elsewhere it reads once, few, many or a size class.

v_call,d_call,cdr3_length,j_call,clone_size,cdr3_nt,cdr3_aa
TRBV15,TRBD2,17,TRBJ2-3,NA,TGTGCCACCAGCAGATCTCCGACTAGCGGGGTCACAGATACGCAGTATTTT,CATSRSPTSGVTDTQYF
TRBV6-5,NA,13,TRBJ2-2,once,TGTGCCAGCAGTTCGACCCAAATCGGGGAGCTGTTTTTT,CASSSTQIGELFF
TRBV2,NA,14,TRBJ1-6,NA,TGTGCCAGCATCAGGAGCTCCTATAATTCACCCCTCCACTTT,CASIRSSYNSPLHF
TRBV15,NA,15,TRBJ2-1,NA,TGTGCCACCAGCAGAGACGACTCGGCCTACAATGAGCAGTTCTTC,CATSRDDSAYNEQFF
TRBV6-1,TRBD1,12,TRBJ1-1,few,TGTGCCAGCAGTCAGGAGGGGGCACAAGCTTTCTTT,CASSQEGAQAFF
TRBV19,TRBD1,13,TRBJ1-2,few,TGTGCCAGTAGTTCCCCGGACAGGGATGGCTACACCTTC,CASSSPDRDGYTF
TRBV4-1,NA,16,TRBJ1-1,NA,TGCGCCAGCAGCCAAGAAGGGGGGAGGGTCAACACTGAAGCTTTCTTT,CASSQEGGRVNTEAFF
TRBV5-1,NA,15,TRBJ1-4,many,TGCGCCAGCAGCTTGGCCGGGGTAAGGAATGAAAAACTGTTTTTT,CASSLAGVRNEKLFF
TRBV9,TRBD2,16,TRBJ2-3,NA,TGTGCCAGCAGCGTAGATCCAGCGGGAGGCACAGATACGCAGTATTTT,CASSVDPAGGTDTQYF
TRBV28,NA,13,TRBJ1-5,NA,TGTGCCAGCAGTAGGAGGGGTAATCAGCCCCAGCATTTT,CASSRRGNQPQHF
TRBV15,NA,15,TRBJ2-7,NA,TGTGCCACCAGCAGGGGCGGGACGGTCTCCTACGAGCAGTACTTC,CATSRGGTVSYEQYF
TRBV6-1,TRBD1,15,TRBJ2-2,NA,TGTGCCAGCATGCCCGGGACAGGGGTCACCGGGGAGCTGTTTTTT,CASMPGTGVTGELFF
TRBV10-3,NA,11,TRBJ1-1,NA,TGTGCCATCAGTGCTGGCAGCCAAGCTTTCTTT,CAISAGSQAFF
TRBV2,TRBD2,15,TRBJ2-3,NA,TGTGCCAGCACTACTAGCGGGGAGAGCACAGATACGCAGTATTTT,CASTTSGESTDTQYF
TRBV7-9,TRBD1,16,TRBJ1-4,many,TGTGCCAGCAGTCTACCTTACCGGGACAGGGGTGAAAAACTGTTTTTT,CASSLPYRDRGEKLFF
TRBV4-3,NA,14,TRBJ1-2,medium-sized,TGCGCCAGCAGCGTCCGGGACGGCTCCTATGGCTACACCTTC,CASSVRDGSYGYTF